One sample yielded the 14 T cell receptor beta chains listed below, sequenced in a study of blood T cell repertoires in COVID-19. Sequenced by immunoSEQ multiplex PCR; TCRdb stores in-frame clones only, minus some. This table holds 300,000 to 400,000 clones, about 89% found once. Sequenced material: peripheral blood. Receptor source: a woman aged 45-60 years with COVID-19, enrolled during active disease.

The chain combines TRBV19 with TRBJ1-1; D is ambiguous. Trimming removed 2 bases at V and 11 bases at J, with 12 bases between. The germline CDR1 and CDR2 sequences are LNHDA and SQIVND (reference sequence). The CDR3 extends over 12 amino acids. This chain's CDR3 is CASSIYGVKAFF. DNA for the CDR3: TGTGCCAGTAGTATATACGGAGTGAAGGCTTTCTTT.

CDR3 in DNA: TGTGCCAGTAGTTCTATCGGTGCGGGAAGCACCGGGGAGCTGTTTTTT. Translated, it gives CASSSIGAGSTGELFF. The J gene is TRBJ2-2, the V gene TRBV19; possible D gene TRBD2, 6 bases. This CDR3 is 16 amino acids long. CDR1 and CDR2 (germline): LNHDA, SQIVND (reference sequence). The V and J ends lost 5 bases and 4 bases respectively, with 17 bases between them.

In this sample, this clone turned up a few times. V gene TRBV6-1 combines with J gene TRBJ2-7, with a weak D call TRBD1 (7 bases). CDR3 length: 15 amino acids. The V end was cut by 2 bases, the J end by 9 bases, with 20 bases between. CDR1 and CDR2 (germline): MNHNS, SASEGT. The CDR3 loop is CASSERGQGGPGQYF. The CDR3, as DNA: TGTGCCAGCAGTGAAAGGGGGCAGGGGGGTCCCGGGCAGTACTTC.

This chain links TRBV27 with TRBJ1-2, with TRBD1 matching 7 bases. Trimming cost V 6 bases and J 0 bases; bases outside gene matches: 7. In germline, CDR1 is MNHEY, CDR2 SMNVEV (reference sequence). CDR3 size: 15 residues. The CDR3 coding sequence is TGTGCCAGCAGGAGAGACAGGGCCCCTAACTATGGCTACACCTTC. It specifies CASRRDRAPNYGYTF.

The chain uses TRBV19 and TRBJ1-2, with D possibly TRBD1 on 5 matching bases. From germline, CDR1 is LNHDA and CDR2 SQIVND (reference sequence). V lost 6 bases and J lost 7, with 24 bases in between. The length of the CDR3 is 16 residues. CDR3 sequence reads: CASSPSGIGAALGYTF. CDR3 DNA sequence: TGTGCCAGTAGCCCTAGCGGGATTGGGGCAGCCCTTGGCTACACCTTC.

This chain uses TRBV5-6 with TRBJ2-1; 9 positions match TRBD2. CDR1 and CDR2 from the germline V gene are SGHDT and YYEEEE. V was pared by 2 bases and J by 1 base, with 7 bases of the junction left unmatched. This CDR3 has 17 residues. The CDR3 here is CASSLAGGGLSYNEQFF. CDR3 nucleotides: TGTGCCAGCAGCTTAGCGGGAGGAGGGTTATCCTACAATGAGCAGTTCTTC.

The chain has TRBV6-5 and TRBJ2-7, with 10 bases fitting TRBD2. V gave up 7 bases and J gave up 0 bases; unmatched junction bases: 3. The CDR3 is 14 residues long. The V gene's germline CDR1 is MNHEY and CDR2 SVGAGI. The CDR3: CASTGLAASYEQYF. In DNA, the CDR3 is TGTGCCAGCACCGGACTAGCGGCCTCCTACGAGCAGTACTTC.

The rearrangement joins TRBV30 to TRBJ1-5; D gene ambiguous. Trimming removed 3 bases from V and 3 bases from J, with 6 bases in between. This CDR3 is built from 12 residues. The germline CDR1 and CDR2 sequences are GTSNPN and SVGIG (reference sequence). The chain's CDR3 is CAWSPLNQPQHF. The CDR3 coding sequence is TGTGCCTGGAGCCCTCTCAATCAGCCCCAGCATTTT.

V usage is TRBV24-1 and J usage is TRBJ2-7, with 9 bases that match TRBD1. Per the germline V gene, CDR1 is KGHDR and CDR2 is SFDVKD. V was pared by 4 bases and J by 5 bases, with 11 bases of the junction left unmatched. The CDR3 runs 16 residues. The CDR3 loop reads CATSETAGQGTHEQYF. The CDR3 DNA reads as TGTGCCACCAGTGAAACCGCGGGACAGGGCACCCACGAGCAGTACTTC.

This chain links TRBV12-3 or TRBV12-4 with TRBJ2-7; 10 bases align to TRBD1. V was pared by 5 bases and J by 7 bases, with 2 bases of the junction left unmatched. The CDR3 sequence is 12 residues long. The CDR3 reads CASSPDRGEQYF. The CDR3 DNA reads as TGTGCCAGCAGTCCGGACAGGGGGGAGCAGTACTTC.

J is TRBJ2-7 and V is TRBV29-1; no reliable D call. CDR3 size: 12 residues. Germline assignment: CDR1 SQVTM and CDR2 ANQGSEA. V lost 4 bases, J lost 3 bases, and 10 bases lay in between. The CDR3 DNA is TGCAGCGTTGGTAGAAACAGCTACGAGCAGTACTTC. Its translation is CSVGRNSYEQYF.

The chain employs TRBV29-1 and TRBJ2-1, with 12 bases that match TRBD2. The CDR3 runs to 15 residues. The germline V gene encodes CDR1 SQVTM and CDR2 ANQGSEA. J lost 7 bases, V lost 8 bases, and 12 bases had no gene match. CDR3 loop: CSTVRRTSGKNEQFF. CDR3 coding DNA: TGCAGCACCGTAAGGCGGACTAGCGGGAAAAATGAGCAGTTCTTC.

The chain couples TRBV2 to TRBJ1-5, with a weak D call TRBD1 (5 bases). The CDR3 is 15 amino acids. Germline CDR1 reads SNHLY; CDR2 reads FYNNEI. Trimming removed 6 bases at V and 2 bases at J, with 14 bases between. The CDR3 here is CASSGPGGGNQPQHF. CDR3 nucleotides: TGTGCCAGCAGCGGCCCCGGGGGAGGCAATCAGCCCCAGCATTTT.

This clone was seen more than once but under ten times. The chain is built from TRBV4-1 and TRBJ2-2; 7 bases are shared with TRBD1. CDR1 MGHRA and CDR2 YSYEKL come from the germline V gene. The CDR3 is 16 residues long. V was clipped by 0 bases and J by 8 bases; unmatched bases: 9. In DNA form, the CDR3 reads TGCGCCAGCAGCCAAGAGGGGACAGTCCCCTCGGGGGAGCTGTTTTTT. Amino acid sequence: CASSQEGTVPSGELFF.